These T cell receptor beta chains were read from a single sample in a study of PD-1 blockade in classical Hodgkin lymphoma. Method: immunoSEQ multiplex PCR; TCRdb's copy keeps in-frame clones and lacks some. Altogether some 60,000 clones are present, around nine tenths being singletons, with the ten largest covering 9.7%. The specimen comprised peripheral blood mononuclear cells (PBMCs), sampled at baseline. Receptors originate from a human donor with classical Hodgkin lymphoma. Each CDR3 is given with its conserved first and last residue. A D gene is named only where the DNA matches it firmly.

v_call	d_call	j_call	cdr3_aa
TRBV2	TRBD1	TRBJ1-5	CASDTGASNQPQHF
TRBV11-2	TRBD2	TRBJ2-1	CASRVRRESDEQFF
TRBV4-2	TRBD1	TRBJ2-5	CASSLGQGQETQYF
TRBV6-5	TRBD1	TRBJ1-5	CASSYSGTGNQPQHF
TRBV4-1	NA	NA	CASSQVASNEQYF
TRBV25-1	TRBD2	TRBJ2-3	CASNTGGADTQYF
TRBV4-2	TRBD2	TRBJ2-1	CASSQDAGGAYNEQFF
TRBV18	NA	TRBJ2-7	CASSPPDSYEQYF
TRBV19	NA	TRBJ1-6	CASTQGIGIDNSPLHF
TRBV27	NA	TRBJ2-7	CASSLSGLSSYEQYF
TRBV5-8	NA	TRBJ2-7	CASSFRGGLSEQYF
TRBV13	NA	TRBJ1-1	CASSLVGRTEAFF
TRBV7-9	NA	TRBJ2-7	CASSPAQAYEQYF
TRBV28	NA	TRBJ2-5	CASSSALLWQETQYF
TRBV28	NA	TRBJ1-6	CASSPGRENSPLHF
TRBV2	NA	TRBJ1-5	CASSIAQGNQPQHF
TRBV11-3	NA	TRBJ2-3	CASSLDGSNTQYF
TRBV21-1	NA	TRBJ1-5	CASSNGDLGYLSNQPQHF
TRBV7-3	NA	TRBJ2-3	CASSPRQHGDTDTQYF
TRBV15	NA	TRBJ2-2	CATSRALLNTGELFF
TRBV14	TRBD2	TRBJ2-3	CASSHRLAGGTDTQYF
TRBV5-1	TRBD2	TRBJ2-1	CASRLGTSGSNEQFF
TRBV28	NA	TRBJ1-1	CASSEQGNTEAFF
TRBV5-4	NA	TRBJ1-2	CASSDGTNYGYTF
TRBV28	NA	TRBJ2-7	CASSFSGGPTYEQYF
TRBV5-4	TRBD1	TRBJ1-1	CASRLNRGKRGNTEAFF
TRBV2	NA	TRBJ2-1	CASEGSSYNEQFF
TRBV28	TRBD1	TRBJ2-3	CASSSDRGGDTQYF
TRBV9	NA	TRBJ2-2	CASSANRALTGELFF
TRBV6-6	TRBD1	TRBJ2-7	CASSYGGQLYEQYF
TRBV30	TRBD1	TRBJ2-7	CAWRTGTGEGEQYF
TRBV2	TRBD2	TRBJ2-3	CASSRLAVRDTQYF
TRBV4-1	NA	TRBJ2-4	CASSQEWGNNIQYF
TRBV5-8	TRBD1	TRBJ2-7	CASSLDRRYEQYF
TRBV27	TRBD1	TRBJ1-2	CASSRGQAYYGYTF
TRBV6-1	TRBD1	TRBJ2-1	CASSDWTGQGVDEQFF
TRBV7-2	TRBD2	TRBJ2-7	CASSLGQLAGISLLEQYF
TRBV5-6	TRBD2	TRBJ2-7	CASSPSGRGTYEQYF
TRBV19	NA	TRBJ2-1	CASTPRGTGTDEQFF
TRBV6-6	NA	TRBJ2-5	CASIAQQVTGETQYF
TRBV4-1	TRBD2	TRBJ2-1	CASSQGLAGGPSGNEQFF
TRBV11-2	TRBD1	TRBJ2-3	CASSLQVGLPGQGTDTQYF
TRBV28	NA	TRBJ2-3	CASSFPGVGDTQYF
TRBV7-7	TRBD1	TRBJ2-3	CASSTGDMDTQYF
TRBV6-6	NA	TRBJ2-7	CASSYSQSSYEQYF
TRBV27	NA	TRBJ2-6	CASRKNRDSGANVLTF
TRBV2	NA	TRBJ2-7	CASRGGATYEQYF
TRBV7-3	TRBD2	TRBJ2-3	CASSLGRTSGRSSSHTDTQYF
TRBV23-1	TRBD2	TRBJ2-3	CASSHSRLAGDLTSTDTQYF
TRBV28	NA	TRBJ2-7	CASTPMGEEHEQYF
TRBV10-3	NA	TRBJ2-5	CAISENQETQYF
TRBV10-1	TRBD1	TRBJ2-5	CASSGTVGETQYF
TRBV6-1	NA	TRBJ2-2	CASSDWAAYTGELFF
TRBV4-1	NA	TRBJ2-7	CASSHVTVFGSYEQYF
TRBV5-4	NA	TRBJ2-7	CASSSGTSAGEQYF